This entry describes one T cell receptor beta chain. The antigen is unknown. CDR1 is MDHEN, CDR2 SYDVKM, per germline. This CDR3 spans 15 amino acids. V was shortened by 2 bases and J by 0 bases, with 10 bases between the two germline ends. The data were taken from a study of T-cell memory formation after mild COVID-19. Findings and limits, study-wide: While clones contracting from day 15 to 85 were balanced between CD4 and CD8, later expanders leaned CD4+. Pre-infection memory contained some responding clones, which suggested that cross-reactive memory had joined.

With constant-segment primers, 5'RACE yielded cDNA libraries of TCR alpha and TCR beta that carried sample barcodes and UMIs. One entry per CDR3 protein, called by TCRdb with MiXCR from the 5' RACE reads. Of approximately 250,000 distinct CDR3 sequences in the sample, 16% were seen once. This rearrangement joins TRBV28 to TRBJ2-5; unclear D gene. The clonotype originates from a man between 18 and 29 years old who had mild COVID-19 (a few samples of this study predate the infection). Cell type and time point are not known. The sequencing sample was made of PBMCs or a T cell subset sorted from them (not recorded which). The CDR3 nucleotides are TGTGCCAGCAGTTTACGGGTGAGATACCAAGAGACCCAGTACTTC. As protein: CASSLRVRYQETQYF.